This T cell receptor beta chain was captured in a study of multiple sclerosis patients with progressive multifocal leukoencephalopathy. Study outcomes and limitations: Whether JC virus or general immunocompromise explains the findings remained unclear. Expanded clones at PML onset predated and persisted through natalizumab therapy.

Stated time point: around 13 months of natalizumab therapy. Sequencing was performed with immunoSEQ multiplex PCR; in TCRdb, only in-frame clones are kept and a portion is missing. In the table there are tens of thousands of clones, 85% to 90% of which are singletons. The CDR3 spans 15 residues. In germline, CDR1 is SGHTA, CDR2 FQGNSA. The junction had 6 bases not matched to a gene; V was cut back by 2 bases and J by 5 bases. Details on this clone: Its antigen is unidentified.

This receptor was obtained from a human donor with multiple sclerosis. The chain is built from TRBV7-2 and TRBJ1-5; 7 positions match TRBD1. Material: PBMCs, obtained from a patient treated with natalizumab. The CDR3 region has the DNA TGTGCCAGCAGCTTACAGGGGGACGTCTATCAGCCCCAGCATTTT. Encoded protein: CASSLQGDVYQPQHF.